This is a list of T cell receptor beta chains from one sample in a study of cytotoxic CD8 clonotypes in ibrutinib-treated CLL. The table came from immunoSEQ multiplex PCR; TCRdb's copy has only in-frame clones and leaves some out. This sample has about 120,000 clones, with roughly 60% found just once. Sequencing used PBMCs, obtained after 24 months of ibrutinib treatment. The receptors were sampled from a human donor with chronic lymphocytic leukemia. The CDR3 runs from the conserved cysteine through the conserved F or W. The order of the fields is D gene, clone size, J gene, V gene, CDR3 DNA, CDR3 protein. The D gene is left open where the match is weak. Part of the rows lack a size; the others show once, few, many or a class for expanded clones.

d_gene: -; abundance: -; j_gene: TRBJ1-1; v_gene: TRBV10-3; CDR3nt: TGTGCCATCAGTGGTGGACGCCAAAACACTGAAGCTTTCTTT; CDR3aa: CAISGGRQNTEAFF
d_gene: TRBD2; abundance: once; j_gene: TRBJ2-7; v_gene: TRBV10-3; CDR3nt: TGTGCCATCAGCCCCGGGGGGGCCTACGAGCAGTACTTC; CDR3aa: CAISPGGAYEQYF
d_gene: -; abundance: -; j_gene: TRBJ1-1; v_gene: TRBV7-2; CDR3nt: TGTGCCAGCAGCTTACTCGGGACAAAGTACACTGAAGCTTTCTTT; CDR3aa: CASSLLGTKYTEAFF
d_gene: -; abundance: once; j_gene: TRBJ2-5; v_gene: TRBV19; CDR3nt: TGTGCCAGTAGTATAGAAGGCGAGACCCAGTACTTC; CDR3aa: CASSIEGETQYF
d_gene: -; abundance: -; j_gene: TRBJ1-1; v_gene: TRBV28; CDR3nt: TGTGCCAGCAGTGAAGGGGGGGCGGTTTTAGGCACTGAAGCTTTCTTT; CDR3aa: CASSEGGAVLGTEAFF
d_gene: -; abundance: few; j_gene: TRBJ1-2; v_gene: TRBV29-1; CDR3nt: TGCAGCGTTGGTGGAGGCCGAGCCTATGGCTACACCTTC; CDR3aa: CSVGGGRAYGYTF
d_gene: -; abundance: -; j_gene: TRBJ1-2; v_gene: TRBV7-3; CDR3nt: TGTGCCAGCAGCCCCAGGGACGGGCCCGCCAACTATGGCTACACCTTC; CDR3aa: CASSPRDGPANYGYTF
d_gene: -; abundance: few; j_gene: TRBJ1-1; v_gene: TRBV30; CDR3nt: TGTGCCTGGGGTCGATCGGGGAACACTGAAGCTTTCTTT; CDR3aa: CAWGRSGNTEAFF
d_gene: -; abundance: -; j_gene: TRBJ2-1; v_gene: TRBV19; CDR3nt: TGTGCCAGTAGTGACGGTAGAGCGTTGGATGAGCAGTTCTTC; CDR3aa: CASSDGRALDEQFF
d_gene: -; abundance: few; j_gene: TRBJ2-5; v_gene: TRBV7-2; CDR3nt: TGTGCCAGCAGCACACAGCAAGAGACCCAGTACTTC; CDR3aa: CASSTQQETQYF
d_gene: -; abundance: -; j_gene: TRBJ1-5; v_gene: TRBV19; CDR3nt: TGTGCCAGTCGCAACAGGGAAGGCAATCAGCCCCAGCATTTT; CDR3aa: CASRNREGNQPQHF
d_gene: -; abundance: few; j_gene: TRBJ1-1; v_gene: TRBV5-6; CDR3nt: TGTGCCAGCAGCCGACGGACAGAACGAATGAACACTGAAGCTTTCTTT; CDR3aa: CASSRRTERMNTEAFF
d_gene: TRBD2; abundance: -; j_gene: TRBJ2-3; v_gene: TRBV5-1; CDR3nt: TGCGCCAGCAGCCTAGGGACTAGCGGGGGGGCCCCAGATACGCAGTATTTT; CDR3aa: CASSLGTSGGAPDTQYF
d_gene: -; abundance: few; j_gene: TRBJ2-7; v_gene: TRBV11-3; CDR3nt: TGTGCCAGCAGCTTAGCAGGGACTGTATCCTACGAGCAGTACTTC; CDR3aa: CASSLAGTVSYEQYF
d_gene: TRBD2; abundance: -; j_gene: TRBJ2-7; v_gene: TRBV28; CDR3nt: TGTGCCAGCACCGGGACTAGCTACGAGCAGTACTTC; CDR3aa: CASTGTSYEQYF
d_gene: -; abundance: -; j_gene: TRBJ1-3; v_gene: TRBV7-9; CDR3nt: TGTGCCAGCAGCCCCCCGGGACGTCCAATGGGTGGAAACACCATATATTTT; CDR3aa: CASSPPGRPMGGNTIYF
d_gene: -; abundance: -; j_gene: TRBJ2-3; v_gene: TRBV4-2; CDR3nt: TGTGCCAGCAGCGCTGACAGAACTACGACAGATACGCAGTATTTT; CDR3aa: CASSADRTTTDTQYF
d_gene: TRBD1; abundance: -; j_gene: TRBJ1-1; v_gene: TRBV5-1; CDR3nt: TGCGCCAGCACCGTACAGGGGGCGAACACTGAAGCTTTCTTT; CDR3aa: CASTVQGANTEAFF
d_gene: -; abundance: -; j_gene: TRBJ1-4; v_gene: TRBV19; CDR3nt: TGTGCCAGTAGTGTGAGCAGGGAAAAACTGTTTTTT; CDR3aa: CASSVSREKLFF
d_gene: -; abundance: -; j_gene: TRBJ2-7; v_gene: TRBV2; CDR3nt: TGTGCCAGCAGTGTCCAGGACACCTACGAGCAGTACTTC; CDR3aa: CASSVQDTYEQYF
d_gene: TRBD1; abundance: -; j_gene: TRBJ2-1; v_gene: TRBV6-5; CDR3nt: TGTGCCAGCAGCCGACTTACGGACAGGGGCAATGAGCAGTTCTTC; CDR3aa: CASSRLTDRGNEQFF
d_gene: -; abundance: few; j_gene: TRBJ1-4; v_gene: TRBV7-8; CDR3nt: TGTGCCAGCAGCTTTTCGGAATTAGGGGAAAAACTGTTTTTT; CDR3aa: CASSFSELGEKLFF
d_gene: TRBD1; abundance: -; j_gene: TRBJ1-2; v_gene: TRBV2; CDR3nt: TGTGCCAGCAGTGTAGAGAGGGACAGGGGTGTCAGCACCTTC; CDR3aa: CASSVERDRGVSTF
d_gene: -; abundance: few; j_gene: TRBJ1-4; v_gene: TRBV7-2; CDR3nt: TGTGCCAGCAGCTTAGAAGGCGGGTCTCGGGGAAAACTGTTTTTT; CDR3aa: CASSLEGGSRGKLFF
d_gene: TRBD1; abundance: -; j_gene: TRBJ1-1; v_gene: TRBV11-3; CDR3nt: TGTGCCAGCAGCCCCAGGGGGCGCGGGTTGAACACTGAAGCTTTCTTT; CDR3aa: CASSPRGRGLNTEAFF
d_gene: TRBD2; abundance: -; j_gene: TRBJ2-3; v_gene: TRBV29-1; CDR3nt: TGCAGCGTGAATCCGGGACTAGCGTTCCCGTATTTT; CDR3aa: CSVNPGLAFPYF
d_gene: -; abundance: -; j_gene: TRBJ1-2; v_gene: TRBV7-2; CDR3nt: TGTGCCAGCAGCTCCCAGCAACCCACCGCCTATGGCTACACCTTC; CDR3aa: CASSSQQPTAYGYTF
d_gene: TRBD1; abundance: once; j_gene: TRBJ2-5; v_gene: TRBV29-1; CDR3nt: TGCAGCGTTAAGATGACAGGGCAAGGAGAGACCCAGTACTTC; CDR3aa: CSVKMTGQGETQYF
d_gene: -; abundance: few; j_gene: TRBJ2-7; v_gene: TRBV28; CDR3nt: TGTGCCAGCAGTTATCTTGCTGGCCTCTCCTACGAGCAGTACTTC; CDR3aa: CASSYLAGLSYEQYF
d_gene: TRBD2; abundance: few; j_gene: TRBJ2-5; v_gene: TRBV9; CDR3nt: TGTGCCAGCAGCGTAAGCGGGGGGGCCAGGGAAGAGACCCAGTACTTC; CDR3aa: CASSVSGGAREETQYF
d_gene: -; abundance: -; j_gene: TRBJ2-7; v_gene: TRBV6-6; CDR3nt: TGTGCCAGCACCTTACTACGGGGACCCACCTACGAGCAGTACTTC; CDR3aa: CASTLLRGPTYEQYF
d_gene: -; abundance: few; j_gene: TRBJ2-3; v_gene: TRBV28; CDR3nt: TGTGCCAGCACCACCCCCAGGGAGGCTGAGGATACGCAGTATTTT; CDR3aa: CASTTPREAEDTQYF
d_gene: TRBD2; abundance: -; j_gene: TRBJ2-1; v_gene: TRBV7-2; CDR3nt: TGTGCCAGCAGCTTAGATAGGCCAGGGAGGGTCAATGAGCAGTTCTTC; CDR3aa: CASSLDRPGRVNEQFF
d_gene: -; abundance: -; j_gene: TRBJ2-1; v_gene: TRBV11-2; CDR3nt: TGTGCCAGCAGCTTAGCTCACAATGAGCAGTTCTTC; CDR3aa: CASSLAHNEQFF
d_gene: -; abundance: few; j_gene: TRBJ2-2; v_gene: TRBV9; CDR3nt: TGTGCCAGCAGCGTAGAGGGGCCGTACACCGGGGAGCTGTTTTTT; CDR3aa: CASSVEGPYTGELFF
d_gene: -; abundance: -; j_gene: TRBJ2-7; v_gene: TRBV5-8; CDR3nt: TGTGCCAGCAGATCAGCATGGGGGACCTACGAGCAGTACTTC; CDR3aa: CASRSAWGTYEQYF